This entry lists 18 T cell receptor beta chains sequenced from one sample in a study of blood T cell repertoires in COVID-19. Libraries were prepared by immunoSEQ multiplex PCR; TCRdb keeps only in-frame clonotypes and omits some of them. Of 200,000 or so clones in the sample, approximately 83% are singletons; the top ten hold roughly 9.8%. The sequencing sample was made of peripheral blood. These receptors were taken from a human donor with active or convalescent COVID-19. The donor label of this sample is uncertain.

This clone showed up many times. This chain uses TRBV6-5 with TRBJ2-1; D gene unclear. CDR3 length: 11 residues. Deletions cut 8 bases from V and 7 bases from J, with 9 bases between. Germline V lookup: CDR1 MNHEY, CDR2 SVGAGI. CDR3 residues: CASQERNEQFF. DNA of the CDR3: TGTGCCAGCCAAGAGAGAAATGAGCAGTTCTTC.

J is TRBJ1-5 and V is TRBV2; D gene uncertain. Germline-derived CDR1 and CDR2 are SNHLY and FYNNEI. The CDR3 is 14 residues long. With 6 bases removed from V and 2 bases from J, the gap between germline ends came to 11 bases. The CDR3 bases are TGTGCCAGCAGGCCAGAGCGTGGCAATCAGCCCCAGCATTTT. The encoded protein is CASRPERGNQPQHF.

This chain connects TRBV11-1 to TRBJ2-2, with TRBD1 identical over 10 bases. Germline CDR1 and CDR2: SGHAT and FQDESV (reference sequence). J gave up 6 bases and V 5 bases, and 6 bases lay outside the gene matches. The CDR3 is 15 residues long. The CDR3 coding sequence is TGTGCCAGCAGCAAGACAGGGGGCATCGCCGGGGAGCTGTTTTTT. It is translated as CASSKTGGIAGELFF.

V usage is TRBV19 and J usage is TRBJ2-5; 7 nucleotides agree with TRBD1. Unmatched junction bases numbered 11, after V lost 6 bases and J lost 7 bases. The CDR3 length is 14 residues. The germline CDR1 and CDR2 sequences are LNHDA and SQIVND (reference sequence). CDR3: CASSAASRDRTQYF. The CDR3 coding sequence is TGTGCCAGTAGCGCCGCCAGCCGGGACAGGACCCAGTACTTC.

The rearrangement joins TRBV5-6 to TRBJ2-1; 10 nucleotides match TRBD2. The CDR3 is made up of 15 amino acids. Per germline, CDR1 SGHDT and CDR2 YYEEEE. J was trimmed by 15 bases and V by 0 bases; bases with no gene match: 12. CDR3 DNA sequence: TGTGCCAGCAGCTTGGGCCTAGCGGGGGCCTTGATGGCGTTCTTC. This codes for CASSLGLAGALMAFF.

This clone was recorded once. V is TRBV5-1 and J is TRBJ2-7, with 7 bases identical to TRBD2. CDR1 and CDR2 (germline): SGHRS, YFSETQ. V dropped 0 bases and J dropped 5; count of bases not matched to a gene: 5. The CDR3 loop spans 14 amino acids. The CDR3 nucleotides read TGCGCCAGCAGCTTGGGAGCGGGGATCAACGAGCAGTACTTC. It is translated as CASSLGAGINEQYF.

This clone was observed a single time. CDR3 amino acids: CASNSDRASDTQYF. The CDR3 region has the DNA TGTGCCAGCAACTCGGACAGGGCATCAGATACGCAGTATTTT. The J gene is TRBJ2-3, the V gene TRBV6-5; TRBD1 agrees at 8 bases. The CDR3 sequence is 14 residues long. The germline gives CDR1 MNHEY, CDR2 SVGAGI. The V and J ends lost 7 bases and 4 bases, in that order; junction bases with no gene match: 7.

J is TRBJ2-7 and V is TRBV4-2; 7 bases agree with TRBD2. V lost 4 bases, J lost 3 bases, and 9 bases stayed unmatched. Per germline, CDR1 LGHNA and CDR2 YNFKEQ. The CDR3 consists of 15 residues. The CDR3 spells CASSPPEGGDYEQYF. CDR3 bases: TGTGCCAGCAGCCCCCCGGAGGGAGGGGACTACGAGCAGTACTTC.

V usage is TRBV19 and J usage is TRBJ2-7; 9 bases match TRBD2. The CDR3 totals 15 residues. Germline assignment: CDR1 LNHDA and CDR2 SQIVND (reference sequence). With V trimmed by 3 bases and J by 3 bases, 6 bases remained unmatched. The CDR3 here is CASSIILAGRYEQYF. CDR3 DNA: TGTGCCAGTAGTATCATTCTAGCGGGACGCTACGAGCAGTACTTC.

The gene calls are TRBV7-9 and TRBJ2-2, with D possibly being TRBD1 (5 bases). In germline, CDR1 is SEHNR, CDR2 FQNEAQ (reference sequence). Between the trimmed V and J ends, which lost 1 base and 10 bases, there was a span of 7 bases. This CDR3 has 12 amino acids. The CDR3 bases are TGTGCCAGCAGCTTAGACAGGATGGAGCTGTTTTTT. Amino acid sequence: CASSLDRMELFF.

The chain has TRBV5-4 and TRBJ1-2; 8 bases map to TRBD1. CDR1 is SGHNT and CDR2 is YYREEE in the germline V gene (reference sequence). Unmatched junction bases numbered 14, after V lost 1 base and J lost 9 bases. The CDR3 is 16 amino acids. The CDR3 bases are TGTGCCAGCAGCTTGTTCAGGGGGCAGGGGGTTTTGAGCTACACCTTC. Its translation is CASSLFRGQGVLSYTF.

The V and J genes are TRBV7-2 and TRBJ2-5; 9 nucleotides match TRBD1. V trimming: 2 bases; J trimming: 5 bases; junction bases outside the gene matches: 6. CDR1 is SGHTA, CDR2 FQGNSA, per germline. The CDR3 consists of 15 residues. This chain's CDR3 is CASSLITGGLETQYF. The CDR3 nucleotides are TGTGCCAGCAGCTTAATCACAGGGGGCTTGGAGACCCAGTACTTC.

This chain connects TRBV10-3 to TRBJ2-7, with 8 bases lining up with TRBD2. The CDR3 length is 13 residues. J was trimmed by 6 bases and V by 2 bases; bases with no gene match: 3. Germline CDR1 and CDR2: ENHRY and SYGVKD. CDR3 bases: TGTGCCATCAGTGAGAGCGGGAGACGCGAGCAGTACTTC. Translation: CAISESGRREQYF.

The chain has TRBV5-6 and TRBJ2-1, with D uncertain. The CDR3 extends over 15 amino acids. Looked up from germline, CDR1 is SGHDT and CDR2 is YYEEEE. The V gene lost 0 bases and the J gene lost 2 bases, with 9 bases spanning the gap. CDR3 region: CASSLGSGPYNEQFF. The CDR3 DNA follows: TGTGCCAGCAGCTTGGGTTCAGGTCCCTACAATGAGCAGTTCTTC.

The rearrangement links TRBV7-9 to TRBJ1-2; 10 bases line up with TRBD1. The CDR3 has 15 residues. The germline V gene encodes CDR1 SEHNR and CDR2 FQNEAQ (reference sequence). With 5 bases clipped from V and 4 bases from J, the junction kept 7 bases outside the gene matches. The CDR3 loop reads CASSPRQGALYGYTF. In DNA, the CDR3 is TGTGCCAGCAGCCCTCGACAGGGGGCCCTCTATGGCTACACCTTC.

The V gene is TRBV4-3, the J gene TRBJ2-2, with D possibly being TRBD2 (6 bases). Germline V gives CDR1 LGHNA, CDR2 YSLEER. This CDR3 contains 17 residues. Trimming stripped 0 bases from V and 5 bases from J, with 16 bases between. CDR3 loop: CASSQDGTYRGTGELFF. As DNA, the CDR3 is TGCGCCAGCAGCCAAGATGGGACTTATCGAGGGACCGGGGAGCTGTTTTTT.

V and J are TRBV30 and TRBJ1-1; no definite D call. The CDR3 runs to 15 residues. V lost 2 bases and J 3 bases, leaving 16 bases between the germline ends. Germline lookup yields CDR1 GTSNPN and CDR2 SVGIG (reference sequence). The CDR3 is CAWSPRWKRDTEAFF. The CDR3 DNA is TGTGCCTGGAGTCCGCGATGGAAGAGGGACACTGAAGCTTTCTTT.

This rearrangement joins TRBV20-1 to TRBJ2-7, with D possibly matching TRBD1 (6 bases). The CDR3 totals 11 residues. V was trimmed by 8 bases and J by 1 base, leaving 9 bases between them. Germline V lookup: CDR1 DFQATT, CDR2 SNEGSKA (reference sequence). CDR3 bases: TGCAGTATACAGGGATCCTACGAGCAGTACTTC. This translates into CSIQGSYEQYF.